This T cell receptor beta chain is from a study of shared clonotypes between healthy human individuals. Trimming pared 3 bases from V and 0 bases from J, leaving 13 bases between. The CDR3 totals 16 residues. The germline V gene has CDR1 PRHDT and CDR2 FYEKMQ (reference sequence). The authors ran the assay at deep level. Every immunoSEQ plate was one replicate of a subset's evenly spread DNA. Assay: immunoSEQ multiplex PCR; the TCRdb copy retains only in-frame clones and omits some. The profile covers about 490,000 clones, with around 80% appearing a single time and around 12% taken by the ten largest.

The TCR was taken from a woman between 40 and 55 years old in good health. Some clones in this sample may be carry-over from other donors' samples. The sequenced material came from PBMCs. The chain joins TRBV13 to TRBJ2-3; weak D call: TRBD1 (5 bases). In DNA, the CDR3 is TGTGCCAGCAGCTTCGGACACTACCCTAGCACAGATACGCAGTATTTT. Translated, it gives CASSFGHYPSTDTQYF.